What follows are 20 T cell receptor beta chains derived from one specimen sequenced in a study of T-cell reconstitution after alpha-beta-depleted transplantation in children (dated by TCRdb to the mid-2010s). The library came from PCR. The reads were generated on an Illumina HiSeq 2500. Molecular barcoding was employed in the preparation of TCR libraries, with unique molecular identifiers being used to normalize TCRbeta repertoire quantification. The public reads were reanalyzed by TCRdb: fastp trimming at Q25, MiXCR alignment, in-frame beta chains only. All rows with the same CDR3 protein become a single entry with the most common DNA and genes. The sample table shows roughly 300,000 distinct CDR3 sequences, and 10% are seen once. Under 3% of the sample comes from the top ten. The specimen comprised PBMCs from the stem cell graft donor, sampled from the stem cell graft. These receptors were collected from a human donor who donated a stem cell graft to a child with acute lymphoblastic leukemia.

At least ten counts were recorded for this clonotype. The rearrangement links TRBV10-3 to TRBJ2-2; possibly TRBD1 or TRBD2 for D (5 bases each). The CDR3 runs 16 residues. Germline CDR1 reads ENHRY; CDR2 reads SYGVKD. Trimming left V 6 bases short and J 5 bases short, with 19 bases between. CDR3 loop: CAIRGDLSVRTGELFF. CDR3 sequence (DNA): TGTGCCATCAGAGGGGACCTCAGCGTTCGTACCGGGGAGCTGTTTTTT.

The V call is TRBV18, the J call TRBJ1-1; D uncertain. This CDR3 spans 15 amino acids. CDR1 is KGHSH and CDR2 is LQKENI in the germline V gene. V was shortened by 0 bases and J by 4 bases, with 12 bases between the two germline ends. The CDR3, as DNA: TGTGCCAGCTCACCACCGCTACTCGCGGGCACTGAAGCTTTCTTT. Its translation: CASSPPLLAGTEAFF.

This clonotype was found a few times. This chain joins TRBV9 and TRBJ2-3; TRBD2 might be the D (5 bases). Trimming took 2 bases from V and 7 from J, leaving 14 bases between them. CDR3 length: 14 amino acids. Germline V gives CDR1 SGDLS, CDR2 YYNGEE. In DNA form, the CDR3 reads TGTGCCAGCAGCGTTGACACGCGAGGGAATACGCAGTATTTT. Its translation: CASSVDTRGNTQYF.

This clonotype was seen only a few times. The genes are TRBV5-1 and TRBJ2-7; the D is unclear. The germline V gene encodes CDR1 SGHRS and CDR2 YFSETQ. Trimming pared 4 bases from V and 0 bases from J, leaving 11 bases between. This CDR3 is built from 14 residues. The CDR3 sequence: CASSASTVSYEQYF. The CDR3 nucleotides read TGCGCCAGCAGCGCCTCTACGGTCTCCTACGAGCAGTACTTC.

In this sample, this clonotype turned up a few times. The V and J genes are TRBV5-6 and TRBJ2-5; D is undetermined. Trimming took off 0 bases at V and 0 bases at J, with 3 bases between the two ends. This CDR3 region has 13 residues. Germline V lookup: CDR1 SGHDT, CDR2 YYEEEE. The CDR3: CASSLDYQETQYF. CDR3 nucleotides: TGTGCCAGCAGCTTGGACTACCAAGAGACCCAGTACTTC.

This clonotype was picked up a small number of times. The gene calls are TRBV20-1 and TRBJ2-3, with a tentative D call TRBD2 (6 bases). V was clipped by 6 bases and J by 4 bases, with 14 bases between them. From germline, CDR1 is DFQATT and CDR2 SNEGSKA (reference sequence). The CDR3 has 13 residues. The CDR3 DNA sequence: TGCAGTGCGGGCGGGAAAGCCCCAGATACGCAGTATTTT. This translates into CSAGGKAPDTQYF.

CDR3 bases: TGTGCCAGCACCCCCCGGAGGGGGGGAGAGACCCAGTACTTC. Protein sequence: CASTPRRGGETQYF. The J gene is TRBJ2-5, the V gene TRBV6-2 or TRBV6-3; a possible D gene is TRBD2 (7 bases). The CDR3 sequence is 14 residues long. The germline gives CDR1 MNHEY, CDR2 SVGEGT. V lost 7 bases and J 4 bases, leaving 16 bases between the germline ends.

This rearrangement joins TRBV13 to TRBJ1-2; 8 bases are a match to TRBD1. V dropped 2 bases and J dropped 5; count of bases not matched to a gene: 16. This CDR3 is 18 amino acids long. CDR1 and CDR2 from the germline V gene are PRHDT and FYEKMQ (reference sequence). CDR3 bases: TGTGCCAGCAGCTTATCCTTACCCACGGACAGGGTTGGTTATGGCTACACCTTC. Encoded protein: CASSLSLPTDRVGYGYTF. The variable domain in full, with the rest retrieved from reference TRBV13 and TRBJ1-2, is AAGVIQSPRHLIKEKRETATLKCYPIPRHDTVYWYQQGPGQDPQFLISFYEKMQSDKGSIPDRFSAQQFSDYHSELNMSSLELGDSALYFCASSLSLPTDRVGYGYTFGSGTRLTVV.

Ten or more counts support this clonotype. The chain links TRBV12-3 or TRBV12-4 to TRBJ2-1, with D possibly TRBD1 on 5 matching bases. The CDR3 has 13 residues. V was shortened by 3 bases and J by 4 bases, with 7 bases between the two germline ends. The CDR3 DNA is TGTGCCAGCAGTTTCAGGGTATACAATGAGCAGTTCTTC. It specifies CASSFRVYNEQFF.

This clonotype has just a few counts. This chain joins TRBV15 and TRBJ1-4; D is ambiguous. Per the germline V gene, CDR1 is LNHNV and CDR2 is YYDKDF (reference sequence). Trimming stripped 1 base from V and 8 bases from J, with 8 bases between. The CDR3 is 13 amino acids. The chain's CDR3 is CATSRGLEEKLFF. CDR3 DNA: TGTGCCACCAGCAGAGGGCTCGAGGAAAAACTGTTTTTT.

This clonotype was observed at least ten times. CDR3: CASSQRQGGHEQYF. In nucleotides, the CDR3 is TGTGCCAGCAGCCAGCGACAGGGGGGCCACGAGCAGTACTTC. The chain is built from TRBV3-1 and TRBJ2-7, with 9 positions matching TRBD1. The CDR3 has 14 residues. CDR1 and CDR2 (germline): LGHDT, YNNKEL (reference sequence). With 3 bases clipped from V and 5 bases from J, the junction kept 5 bases outside the gene matches.

This clonotype came up a few times. In DNA form, the CDR3 reads TGTGCCAGCAAGGGCGGGAATTACTACGAGCAGTACTTC. Translated, it gives CASKGGNYYEQYF. The chain joins TRBV12-3 or TRBV12-4 to TRBJ2-7, with D perhaps matching TRBD2 (6 bases). CDR3 length equals 13 residues. Trimming removed 7 bases at V and 3 bases at J, with 13 bases between.

A few counts support this clonotype. This chain joins TRBV11-1 and TRBJ2-7, with 11 nucleotides matching TRBD1. Germline V gene lookup returns CDR1 SGHAT and CDR2 FQDESV (reference sequence). The CDR3 extends over 16 amino acids. V gave up 4 bases and J gave up 3 bases; unmatched junction bases: 8. CDR3 bases: TGTGCCAGCAGCTCAAGGCCGGGACAGGGGGTCTACGAGCAGTACTTC. Protein: CASSSRPGQGVYEQYF.

The chain is built from TRBV7-8 and TRBJ2-1, with 8 bases fitting TRBD1. CDR1 and CDR2 (germline): SGHVS, FQNEAQ. J lost 5 bases, V lost 5 bases, and 8 bases had no gene match. CDR3 size: 15 residues. The CDR3 is CASSVGTGRDNEQFF. CDR3 bases: TGTGCCAGCAGCGTCGGGACAGGCCGAGACAATGAGCAGTTCTTC. Full variable domain (missing parts from reference TRBV7-8 and TRBJ2-1): GAGVSQSPRYKVAKRGQDVALRCDPISGHVSLFWYQQALGQGPEFLTYFQNEAQLDKSGLPSDRFFAERPEGSVSTLKIQRTQQEDSAVYLCASSVGTGRDNEQFFGPGTRLTVL.

V is TRBV11-1 and J is TRBJ1-1, with D possibly TRBD1 on 6 matching bases. Germline CDR1 reads SGHAT; CDR2 reads FQDESV (reference sequence). This CDR3 has 18 amino acids. V was trimmed by 0 bases and J by 1 base, leaving 18 bases between them. Here the CDR3 reads CASSLARGGLRSNTEAFF. The CDR3 bases are TGTGCCAGCAGCTTAGCGAGAGGGGGGCTTAGGTCGAACACTGAAGCTTTCTTT.

This clonotype has just a few counts. The chain employs TRBV9 and TRBJ2-5, with 10 nucleotides matching TRBD2. V was pared by 5 bases and J by 5 bases, with 6 bases of the junction left unmatched. Germline V gene sequence: CDR1 SGDLS, CDR2 YYNGEE. The CDR3 runs 14 residues. The CDR3 is CASSEGTSAETQYF. In DNA, the CDR3 is TGTGCCAGCAGTGAGGGGACTAGCGCGGAGACCCAGTACTTC.

The gene calls are TRBV12-3 or TRBV12-4 and TRBJ2-3; a weak D match, TRBD2 (6 bases). V was shortened by 6 bases and J by 7 bases, with 23 bases between the two germline ends. The length of the CDR3 is 16 residues. DNA of the CDR3: TGTGCCAGCAGACCTACGGGAGCGGGCGGTTCTTATACGCAGTATTTT. Amino acids: CASRPTGAGGSYTQYF.

The rearrangement uses TRBV27 and TRBJ2-1; no firm D call. Trimming left V 7 bases short and J 8 bases short, with 15 bases between. CDR1 MNHEY and CDR2 SMNVEV come from the germline V gene (reference sequence). There are 13 residues in the CDR3. CDR3: CASTRQGFDEQFF. The CDR3 DNA follows: TGTGCCAGCACCAGGCAAGGGTTCGATGAGCAGTTCTTC.

This chain uses TRBV5-5 with TRBJ2-5; TRBD2 might be the D (6 bases). Germline V gene lookup returns CDR1 SGHKS and CDR2 YYEKEE (reference sequence). Trimming pared 2 bases from V and 5 bases from J, leaving 16 bases between. The CDR3 spans 15 residues. CDR3 sequence: CASSFGTSSQETQYF. DNA of the CDR3: TGTGCCAGCAGCTTTGGAACTAGCAGTCAGGAGACCCAGTACTTC. Variable domain in full (rest from reference TRBV5-5 and TRBJ2-5): DAGVTQSPTHLIKTRGQQVTLRCSPISGHKSVSWYQQVLGQGPQFIFQYYEKEERGRGNFPDRFSARQFPNYSSELNVNALLLGDSALYLCASSFGTSSQETQYFGPGTRLLVL.

A remark on this clonotype: A read error may explain this, as a much larger clone is one base away. Without the conserved terminal phenylalanine or tryptophan, this CDR3 likely stems from a read error. The rearrangement joins TRBV20-1 to TRBJ2-3, with 10 nucleotides matching TRBD1. Germline CDR1 reads DFQATT; CDR2 reads SNEGSKA (reference sequence). The length of the CDR3 is 14 residues. V was pared by 3 bases and J by 4 bases, with 4 bases of the junction left unmatched. The CDR3 spells CSARIDRGPDTQYS. CDR3 sequence (DNA): TGCAGTGCTAGGATCGACAGGGGGCCAGATACGCAGTATTCT.